Listed below are T cell receptor beta chains from one sample, sequenced in a study of blood T cell repertoires in COVID-19. The data were produced by immunoSEQ multiplex PCR, yet TCRdb's version contains in-frame clones alone and is incomplete. The table lists 220,000 or so clones, around 80% of them singletons. Sequencing used peripheral blood. The receptors originated from a woman aged 60-75 years who had recovered from COVID-19. CDR3s include the opening cysteine and the closing phenylalanine or tryptophan. The D gene is left open where the match is weak.

J	D	V	DNA	CDR3
TRBJ1-1	TRBD1	TRBV7-2	TGTGCCAGCAGCTCGCTCGGGACAGCCAACACTGAAGCTTTCTTT	CASSSLGTANTEAFF
TRBJ2-7	-	TRBV5-1	TGCGCCAGCAGCTTGTCGTCCGAGACCTACGAGCAGTACTTC	CASSLSSETYEQYF
TRBJ2-4	-	TRBV10-3	TGTGCCATCAGTGATCCTAGGGGTCTCGCCAAAAACATTCAGTACTTC	CAISDPRGLAKNIQYF
TRBJ2-7	-	TRBV2	TGTGCCAGCACTCTTGGCTCCGAGCAGTACTTC	CASTLGSEQYF
TRBJ1-5	TRBD1	TRBV28	TGTGCCAGCAGTTTCCCAGGGGGGATAGGGTATCAGCCCCAGCATTTT	CASSFPGGIGYQPQHF
TRBJ2-1	TRBD2	TRBV6-6	TGTGCCAGCAGATATCCGGGACTAGGTAACGATGAGCAGTTCTTC	CASRYPGLGNDEQFF
TRBJ1-4	-	TRBV7-9	TGTGCCAGCAGCTTACCCGACTATCAAAAAGCAACTAATGAAAAACTGTTTTTT	CASSLPDYQKATNEKLFF
TRBJ1-2	TRBD1	TRBV19	TGTGCCAGTAGTAGCGGGGACAGGGGGAGAGACTATGGCTACACCTTC	CASSSGDRGRDYGYTF
TRBJ2-4	TRBD1	TRBV9	TGTGCCAGCAGCGGTACAGGGGGGAACATTCAGTACTTC	CASSGTGGNIQYF
TRBJ1-2	-	TRBV5-6	TGTGCCAGCAGACCCCTCTTCCGCCAGTCTAACTATGGCTACACCTTC	CASRPLFRQSNYGYTF
TRBJ2-4	-	TRBV5-4	TGTGCCAGCAGCTTGGCCAGCGAAAACATTCAGTACTTC	CASSLASENIQYF